This T cell receptor (beta chain) was obtained from a study of beta chain features in type 1 diabetes. Study-wide points: Patients' naive, central memory and regulatory TCRB repertoires appeared more alike than those of healthy donors. TCRB CDR3s from Type 1 diabetes patients were moderately but significantly shorter in all four CD4+ subsets.

One heparinised blood draw averaging around 0.12 L was given by each donor. Purity exceeded 95% in all sorted populations. About this clone itself: Its antigen is not identified.

The ends lost 5 bases at V and 7 bases at J; junction bases unmatched: 10. The CDR3 has 16 residues. Germline V gene data show CDR1 as SGHRS and CDR2 as YFSETQ. TCRB transcripts that were expressed got sequenced, as all of the isolated RNA had been reverse transcribed. Produced via immunoSEQ multiplex PCR; TCRdb's table is partial and in-frame only. The data contain a few hundred thousand clones, more than 13% of them singletons. The chain couples TRBV5-1 to TRBJ2-2; the match to TRBD2 covers 11 bases. Sample: naive CD4+ T cells from blood. The clonotype originates from a woman younger than 35 in good health. The CDR3 bases are TGCGCCAGCAGGGCTAGCGGGAGGATGGATGACGGGGAGCTGTTTTTT. Its translation is CASRASGRMDDGELFF.